The entry below gives a single T cell receptor beta chain sequence along with its context. What it binds is unknown. Germline V gene sequence: CDR1 MNHNS, CDR2 SASEGT. The V end was cut by 11 bases, the J end by 0 bases, with 13 bases between. CDR3 length equals 14 residues. Busulfan-fludarabine conditioning, marrow transplant, and cyclophosphamide on days +3 and +4 were administered. This specimen comes from a study of T cells after posttransplantation cyclophosphamide. Some clones are missing from TCRdb's copy, which holds only in-frame ones; the method was immunoSEQ multiplex PCR. The sample carries roughly 20,000 clones, about nine tenths recorded once. Study-wide results and limits: Later blood repertoires were often dominated by clones from the donor CD8+ memory compartment. Tissue-infiltrating T cells from skin or gut overlapped little with blood T cells. After PTCy, TRB diversity resembled that of CNI/methotrexate controls.

This chain connects TRBV6-1 to TRBJ1-4; D is ambiguous. This specimen was PBMCs, taken after allogeneic stem cell transplant with posttransplant cyclophosphamide. The source of this sequence is a female patient aged 40-49 years who received an allogeneic stem cell transplant from a related donor, was CMV-positive, and had no GVHD. Some T cells may have originated in the graft donor. The CDR3 DNA is TGTGCCGGTGGGCTGGGCTCAACTAATGAAAAACTGTTTTTT. Protein product: CAGGLGSTNEKLFF.